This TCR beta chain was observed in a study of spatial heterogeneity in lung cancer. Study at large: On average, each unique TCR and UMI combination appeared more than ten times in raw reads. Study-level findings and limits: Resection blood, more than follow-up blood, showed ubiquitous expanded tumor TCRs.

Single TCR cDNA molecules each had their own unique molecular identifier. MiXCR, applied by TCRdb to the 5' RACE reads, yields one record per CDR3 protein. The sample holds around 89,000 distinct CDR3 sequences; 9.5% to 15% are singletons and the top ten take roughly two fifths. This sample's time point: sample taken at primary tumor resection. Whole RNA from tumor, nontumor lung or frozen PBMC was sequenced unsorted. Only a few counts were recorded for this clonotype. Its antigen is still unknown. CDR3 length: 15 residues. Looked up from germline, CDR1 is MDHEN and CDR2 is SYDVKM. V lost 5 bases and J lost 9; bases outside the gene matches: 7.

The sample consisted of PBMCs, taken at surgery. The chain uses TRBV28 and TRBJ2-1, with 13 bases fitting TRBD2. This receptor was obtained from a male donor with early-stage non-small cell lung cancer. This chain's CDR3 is CASSMGLAGRTEQFF. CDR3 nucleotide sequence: TGTGCCAGCAGTATGGGACTAGCGGGACGCACTGAGCAGTTCTTC.